The sequence of this T cell receptor (beta chain) was determined in a study of TIL therapy for anti-PD-1-resistant metastatic lung cancer. Background on the study: Median tumor PD-L1 proportion score was about 5.9%.

This was the immunoSEQ v3 assay. TCRdb's copy holds only in-frame clones and misses some; the assay was immunoSEQ multiplex PCR. This table has about 36,000 clones, around 67% appearing once. This clone was observed once. The target antigen is unknown. Germline CDR1 is LGHNA and CDR2 is YSLEER. The CDR3 is 13 residues long. V was pared by 0 bases and J by 8 bases, with 9 bases between. General study findings and limits: This highly selected cohort may not generalize to typical lung cancer patients. Infused TIL clonotypes partially replaced the baseline blood repertoire, then decayed over months.

The time point denotes: pre-treatment sample, taken before nivolumab and TIL therapy. The chain combines TRBV4-3 with TRBJ2-3; no firm D call. The receptor was derived from a person aged 25-85 years with non-small cell lung cancer. This material consisted of blood, taken at baseline. CDR3 nucleotides: TGCGCCAGCAGCCAAGATTCGCGATCTACGCAGTATTTT. This codes for CASSQDSRSTQYF.